The clone carrying this T cell receptor beta chain is a singleton in its sample. The sample belongs to a study of cytomegalovirus exposure and HLA in healthy donors. Unmatched junction bases numbered 6, after V lost 3 bases and J lost 5 bases. This CDR3 has 15 residues. Germline values: CDR1 MDHEN, CDR2 SYDVKM. These donors counted as nominally healthy when sampled, but unrecorded immune exposures were likely. The PCR used 60 Vbeta and 13 Jbeta primers. Some clones are missing from TCRdb's copy, which holds only in-frame ones; the method was immunoSEQ multiplex PCR. Among approximately 190,000 clones, around 82% were seen once, and the ten largest hold approximately 14%.

This chain uses TRBV28 with TRBJ2-3, with 9 positions matching TRBD1. The sample comprised PBMCs. The sequence came from a woman in her 30s in good health and CMV-seropositive. CDR3 protein: CASSFRDRVGDTQYF. DNA of the CDR3: TGTGCCAGCAGTTTCCGGGACAGGGTCGGAGATACGCAGTATTTT.